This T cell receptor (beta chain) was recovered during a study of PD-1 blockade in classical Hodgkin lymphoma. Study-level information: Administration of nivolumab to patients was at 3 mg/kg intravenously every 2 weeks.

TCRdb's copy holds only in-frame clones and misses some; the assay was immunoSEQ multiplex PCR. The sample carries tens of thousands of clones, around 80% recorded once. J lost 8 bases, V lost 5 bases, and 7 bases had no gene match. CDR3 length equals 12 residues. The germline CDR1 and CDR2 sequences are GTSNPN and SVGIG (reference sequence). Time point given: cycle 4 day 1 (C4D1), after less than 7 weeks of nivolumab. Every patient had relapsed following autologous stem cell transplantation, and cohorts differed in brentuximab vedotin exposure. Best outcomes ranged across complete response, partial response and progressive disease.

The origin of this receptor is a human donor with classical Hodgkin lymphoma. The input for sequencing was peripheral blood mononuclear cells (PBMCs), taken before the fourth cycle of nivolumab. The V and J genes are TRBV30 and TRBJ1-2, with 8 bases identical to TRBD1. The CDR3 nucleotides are TGTGCCTGGGACAGGGGCGGAGGAGGCTACACCTTC. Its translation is CAWDRGGGGYTF.